A selection of T cell receptor beta chains follows, all from one sample in a study of T-cell memory formation after mild COVID-19. Each CDR3 protein gets one entry after TCRdb re-called the 5' RACE reads with MiXCR. Of 250,000 to 300,000 distinct CDR3 sequences in the sample, around 15% are singletons; the top ten hold 22%. Sequencing was performed on PBMCs or a T cell subset sorted from them (not recorded which). These receptors were collected from a young man who had mild COVID-19 (a few samples of this study predate the infection). Cell type and time point are not known. Each CDR3 is given with its conserved first and last residue. D genes are given only for firm matches. The listing skips clone size in some rows; elsewhere it reads once, few, many or a size class.

clone_size | j_call | v_call | d_call | cdr3_aa | cdr3_nt
. | TRBJ2-3 | TRBV6-5 | TRBD1 | CASRNLQGQGAQDTQYF | TGTGCCAGCAGGAATCTCCAGGGGCAGGGGGCGCAAGATACGCAGTATTTT
. | TRBJ2-7 | TRBV6-5 | . | CASSYSTAKSYEQYF | TGTGCCAGCAGTTACTCGACAGCTAAGTCCTACGAGCAGTACTTC
. | TRBJ2-5 | TRBV18 | . | CASSPQWRETQYF | TGTGCCAGCTCACCGCAATGGAGGGAGACCCAGTACTTC
. | TRBJ2-5 | TRBV29-1 | TRBD2 | CSSWTSGEETQYF | TGCAGTTCTTGGACTAGCGGTGAAGAGACCCAGTACTTC
. | TRBJ1-2 | TRBV5-1 | . | CASSLEQRLNGYTF | TGCGCCAGCAGCTTGGAGCAAAGACTAAATGGCTACACCTTC
few | TRBJ1-2 | TRBV24-1 | . | CATSDFRERGYTF | TGTGCCACCAGTGATTTCAGGGAACGTGGCTACACCTTC
few | TRBJ2-5 | TRBV12-3/TRBV12-4 | . | CASRQGWGQETQYF | TGTGCCAGCAGGCAGGGATGGGGACAAGAGACCCAGTACTTC
once | TRBJ1-3 | TRBV28 | TRBD1 | CASSPIPGTGISGNTIYF | TGTGCCAGCAGTCCCATCCCTGGGACAGGGATAAGTGGAAACACCATATATTTT
. | TRBJ1-1 | TRBV10-3 | TRBD1 | CAISRTGPEAFF | TGTGCCATCAGCCGGACAGGGCCTGAAGCTTTCTTT
. | TRBJ1-6 | TRBV6-2/TRBV6-3 | TRBD1 | CASSQKGAPVSPLHF | TGTGCCAGCAGCCAGAAGGGGGCACCGGTTTCACCCCTCCACTTT
. | TRBJ1-6 | TRBV6-5 | . | CASSGARGSPLHF | TGTGCCAGCAGTGGGGCCCGCGGTTCACCCCTCCACTTT
. | TRBJ2-3 | TRBV12-3/TRBV12-4 | TRBD2 | CASRWTSGTHTDTQYF | TGTGCCAGCAGATGGACTAGCGGGACCCACACAGATACGCAGTATTTT
. | TRBJ2-3 | TRBV5-1 | . | CASSSTSLSHTQYF | TGCGCCAGCAGCTCCACATCCCTGTCCCATACGCAGTATTTT
few | TRBJ2-5 | TRBV4-1 | TRBD1 | CASSLQQGPYQETQYF | TGCGCCAGCAGCCTCCAACAGGGGCCGTACCAAGAGACCCAGTACTTC
many | TRBJ2-7 | TRBV18 | . | CASSPLDGDEQYF | TGTGCCAGCTCACCCCTGGACGGTGACGAGCAGTACTTC
. | TRBJ1-1 | TRBV7-2 | . | CASSFGTLNTEAFF | TGTGCCAGCAGCTTTGGTACTTTGAACACTGAAGCTTTCTTT
. | TRBJ2-1 | TRBV12-5 | . | CASGFIVQGGAYNEQFF | TGTGCTAGTGGTTTCATCGTACAGGGAGGCGCCTACAATGAGCAGTTCTTC
. | TRBJ2-7 | TRBV4-3 | . | CASSQDRSASYEQYF | TGCGCCAGCAGCCAAGACCGGTCTGCATCCTACGAGCAGTACTTC
. | TRBJ1-5 | TRBV7-8 | . | CASSLARGGEGNQPQHF | TGTGCCAGCAGCTTAGCGCGAGGAGGGGAGGGCAATCAGCCCCAGCATTTT
. | TRBJ1-2 | TRBV12-3/TRBV12-4 | TRBD1 | CASTLRDRGYGYTF | TGTGCCAGCACCCTCCGGGACAGGGGCTATGGCTACACCTTC
. | TRBJ1-6 | TRBV12-3/TRBV12-4 | . | CASSLDRAYNSPLHF | TGTGCCAGCAGTTTAGACCGAGCCTATAATTCACCCCTCCACTTT
. | TRBJ1-2 | TRBV5-1 | TRBD1 | CASSPGQEWSGYTF | TGCGCCAGCAGCCCTGGACAGGAATGGTCTGGCTACACCTTC
few | TRBJ1-6 | TRBV5-1 | . | CASSSGQLDSPLHF | TGCGCCAGCAGCTCAGGACAGCTGGATTCACCCCTCCACTTT
. | TRBJ2-2 | TRBV7-6 | . | CASSSGVTGELFF | TGTGCCAGCAGCTCAGGTGTCACCGGGGAGCTGTTTTTT
. | TRBJ1-5 | TRBV19 | . | CASSIAGPNQPQHF | TGTGCCAGTAGTATAGCGGGGCCCAATCAGCCCCAGCATTTT
many | TRBJ2-1 | TRBV7-2 | . | CASSYNEQFF | TGTGCCAGCAGCTACAATGAGCAGTTCTTC
few | TRBJ2-4 | TRBV20-1 | TRBD1 | CSVRQGAENIQYF | TGCAGTGTTCGACAGGGGGCCGAAAACATTCAGTACTTC
. | TRBJ2-5 | TRBV7-2 | . | CASTTAGETQYF | TGTGCCAGCACCACGGCGGGGGAGACCCAGTACTTC
. | TRBJ1-1 | TRBV7-6 | . | CASSGSYTEAFF | TGTGCCAGCAGCGGGAGTTACACTGAAGCTTTCTTT
few | TRBJ2-7 | TRBV12-3/TRBV12-4 | TRBD2 | CASSPPPGRASSYEQYF | TGTGCCAGCAGCCCACCCCCAGGGAGGGCGAGCTCCTACGAGCAGTACTTC
few | TRBJ2-1 | TRBV20-1 | . | CSATLTSGTPISYNEQFF | TGCAGTGCCACCTTGACGTCCGGGACACCCATCTCCTACAATGAGCAGTTCTTC
few | TRBJ2-7 | TRBV21-1 | . | CASSREGAYEQYF | TGTGCCAGCAGCCGTGAGGGGGCATACGAGCAGTACTTC
few | TRBJ1-2 | TRBV29-1 | . | CSVGQASHYGYTF | TGCAGCGTTGGCCAGGCCTCTCACTATGGCTACACCTTC
many | TRBJ2-5 | TRBV5-1 | . | CASSLGRQETQYF | TGCGCCAGCAGCTTAGGGCGCCAAGAGACCCAGTACTTC
few | TRBJ2-7 | TRBV25-1 | . | CASSELWGAEQYF | TGTGCCAGCAGTGAACTTTGGGGTGCCGAGCAGTACTTC
many | TRBJ2-1 | TRBV6-4 | TRBD2 | CASSDSTSGGDEQFF | TGTGCCAGCAGTGACTCGACTAGCGGGGGGGATGAGCAGTTCTTC
. | TRBJ2-3 | TRBV6-1 | TRBD2 | CASSEVGGGRTDTQYF | TGTGCCAGCAGTGAGGTTGGCGGGGGAAGGACAGATACGCAGTATTTT